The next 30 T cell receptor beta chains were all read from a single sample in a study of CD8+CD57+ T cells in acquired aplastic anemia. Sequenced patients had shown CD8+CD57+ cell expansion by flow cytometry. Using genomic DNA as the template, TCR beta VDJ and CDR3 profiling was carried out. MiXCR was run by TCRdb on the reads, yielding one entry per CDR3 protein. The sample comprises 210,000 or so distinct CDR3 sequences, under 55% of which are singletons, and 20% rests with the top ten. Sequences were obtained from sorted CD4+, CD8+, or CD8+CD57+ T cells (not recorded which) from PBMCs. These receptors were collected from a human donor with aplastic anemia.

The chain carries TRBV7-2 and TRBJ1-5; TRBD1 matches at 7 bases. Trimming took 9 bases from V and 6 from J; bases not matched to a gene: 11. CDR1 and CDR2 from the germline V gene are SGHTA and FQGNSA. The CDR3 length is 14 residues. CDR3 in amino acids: CASSQQGQGQPQHF. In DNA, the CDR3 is TGTGCCAGTAGTCAACAGGGGCAGGGTCAGCCCCAGCATTTT.

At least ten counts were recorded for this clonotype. CDR3 residues: CASSPGRWSEKLFF. The CDR3 nucleotides are TGTGCCAGCAGTCCGGGGAGATGGAGTGAAAAACTGTTTTTT. The chain links TRBV28 to TRBJ1-4; D remains ambiguous. Germline assignment: CDR1 MDHEN and CDR2 SYDVKM. The V gene lost 5 bases and the J gene lost 7 bases, with 14 bases spanning the gap. The CDR3 runs 14 residues.

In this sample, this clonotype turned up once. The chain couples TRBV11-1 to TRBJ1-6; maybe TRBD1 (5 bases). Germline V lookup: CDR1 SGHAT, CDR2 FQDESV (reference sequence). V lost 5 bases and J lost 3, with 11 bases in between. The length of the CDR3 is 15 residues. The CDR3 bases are TGTGCCAGCAGCCCGGGACCGCTCTATAATTCACCCCTCCACTTT. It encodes CASSPGPLYNSPLHF.

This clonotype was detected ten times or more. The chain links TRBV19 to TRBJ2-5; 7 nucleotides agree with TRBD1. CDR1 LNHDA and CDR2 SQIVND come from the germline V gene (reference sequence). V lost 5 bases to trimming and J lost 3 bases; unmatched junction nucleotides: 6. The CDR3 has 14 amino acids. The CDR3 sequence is CASSPGDREETQYF. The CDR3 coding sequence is TGTGCCAGTAGTCCCGGGGACAGAGAAGAGACCCAGTACTTC.

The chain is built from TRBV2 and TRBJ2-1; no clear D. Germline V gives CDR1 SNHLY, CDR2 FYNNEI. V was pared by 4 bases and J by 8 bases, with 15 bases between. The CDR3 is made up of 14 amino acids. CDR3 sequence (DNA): TGTGCCAGCAGTGTACTCCGCGGCGAGGATGAGCAGTTCTTC. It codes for CASSVLRGEDEQFF.

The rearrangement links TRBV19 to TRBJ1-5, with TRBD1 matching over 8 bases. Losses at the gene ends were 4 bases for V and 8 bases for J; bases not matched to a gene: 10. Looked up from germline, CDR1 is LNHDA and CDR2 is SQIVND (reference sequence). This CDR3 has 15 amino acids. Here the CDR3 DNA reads TGTGCCAGTAGTACAACAGGGGGTTCTTTGGAGCCCCAGCATTTT. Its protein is CASSTTGGSLEPQHF. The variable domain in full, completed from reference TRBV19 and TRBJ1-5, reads DGGITQSPKYLFRKEGQNVTLSCEQNLNHDAMYWYRQDPGQGLRLIYYSQIVNDFQKGDIAEGYSVSREKKESFPLTVTSAQKNPTAFYLCASSTTGGSLEPQHFGDGTRLSIL.

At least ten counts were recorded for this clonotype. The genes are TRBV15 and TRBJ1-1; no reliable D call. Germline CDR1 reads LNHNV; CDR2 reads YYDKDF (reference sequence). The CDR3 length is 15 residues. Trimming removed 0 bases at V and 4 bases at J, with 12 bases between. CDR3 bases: TGTGCCACCAGCAGAGATTCCGCTTTCGGCACTGAAGCTTTCTTT. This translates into CATSRDSAFGTEAFF. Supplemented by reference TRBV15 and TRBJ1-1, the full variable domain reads DAMVIQNPRYQVTQFGKPVTLSCSQTLNHNVMYWYQQKSSQAPKLLFHYYDKDFNNEADTPDNFQSRRPNTSFCFLDIRSPGLGDTAMYLCATSRDSAFGTEAFFGQGTRLTVV.

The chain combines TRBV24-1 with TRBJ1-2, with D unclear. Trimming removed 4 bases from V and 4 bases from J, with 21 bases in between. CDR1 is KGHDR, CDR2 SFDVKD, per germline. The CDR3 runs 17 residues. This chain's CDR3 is CATSEPNYGPEIYGYTF. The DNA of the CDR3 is TGTGCCACCAGTGAACCTAATTATGGCCCCGAGATCTATGGCTACACCTTC.

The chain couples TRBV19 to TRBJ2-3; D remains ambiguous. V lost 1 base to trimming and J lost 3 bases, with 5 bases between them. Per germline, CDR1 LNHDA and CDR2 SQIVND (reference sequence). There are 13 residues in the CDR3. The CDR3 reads CASSIAGTDTQYF. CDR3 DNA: TGTGCCAGTAGTATAGCCGGGACAGATACGCAGTATTTT.

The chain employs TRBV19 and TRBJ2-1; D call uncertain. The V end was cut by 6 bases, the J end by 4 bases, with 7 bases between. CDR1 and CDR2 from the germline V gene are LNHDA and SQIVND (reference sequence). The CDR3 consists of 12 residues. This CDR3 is CASRTRYNEQFF. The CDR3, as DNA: TGTGCCAGTAGAACGCGGTACAATGAGCAGTTCTTC.

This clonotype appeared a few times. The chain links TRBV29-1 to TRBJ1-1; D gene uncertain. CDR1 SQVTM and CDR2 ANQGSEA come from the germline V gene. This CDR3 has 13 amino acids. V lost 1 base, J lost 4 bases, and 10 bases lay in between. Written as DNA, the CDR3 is TGCAGCGTTGAAGTTGGGGAGGGCACTGAAGCTTTCTTT. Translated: CSVEVGEGTEAFF.

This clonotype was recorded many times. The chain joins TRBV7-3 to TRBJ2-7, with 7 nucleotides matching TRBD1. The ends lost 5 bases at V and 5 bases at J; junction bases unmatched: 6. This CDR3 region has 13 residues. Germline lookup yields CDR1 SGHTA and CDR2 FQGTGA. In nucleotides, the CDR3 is TGTGCCAGCAGCCCGACAGGGAGCCACGAGCAGTACTTC. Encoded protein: CASSPTGSHEQYF.

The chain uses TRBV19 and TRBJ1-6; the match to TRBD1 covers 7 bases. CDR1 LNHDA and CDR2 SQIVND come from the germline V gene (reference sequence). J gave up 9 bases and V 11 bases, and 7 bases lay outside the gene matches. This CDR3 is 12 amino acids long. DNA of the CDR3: TGTGCCGGTTCGGCAGGGGGTTCACCCCTCCACTTT. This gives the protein CAGSAGGSPLHF.

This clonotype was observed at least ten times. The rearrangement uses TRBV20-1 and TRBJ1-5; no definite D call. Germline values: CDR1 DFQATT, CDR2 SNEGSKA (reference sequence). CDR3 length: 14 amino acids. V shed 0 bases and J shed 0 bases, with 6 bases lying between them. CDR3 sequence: CSARDHNSNQPQHF. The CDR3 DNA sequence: TGCAGTGCTAGAGATCACAATAGCAATCAGCCCCAGCATTTT.

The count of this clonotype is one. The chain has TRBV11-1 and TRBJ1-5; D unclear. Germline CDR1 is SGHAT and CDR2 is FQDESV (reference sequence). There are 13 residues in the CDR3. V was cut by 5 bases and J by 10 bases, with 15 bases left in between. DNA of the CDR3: TGTGCCAGCAGCCCGGTAGACTTCGGTCCCCAGCATTTT. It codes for CASSPVDFGPQHF.

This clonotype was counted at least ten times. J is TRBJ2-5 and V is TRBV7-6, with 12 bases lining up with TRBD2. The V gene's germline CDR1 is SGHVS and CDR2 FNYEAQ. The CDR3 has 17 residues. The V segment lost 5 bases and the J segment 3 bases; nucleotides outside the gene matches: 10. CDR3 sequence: CASSLYWTSGVEETQYF. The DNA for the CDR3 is TGTGCCAGCAGCCTCTACTGGACTAGCGGGGTGGAAGAGACCCAGTACTTC.

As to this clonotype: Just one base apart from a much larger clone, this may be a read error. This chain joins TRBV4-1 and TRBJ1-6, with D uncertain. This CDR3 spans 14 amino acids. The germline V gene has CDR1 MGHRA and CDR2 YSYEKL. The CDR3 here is CASSQEEQNSPPHF. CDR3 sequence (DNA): TGCGCCAGCAGCCAAGAAGAACAGAATTCACCCCCCCACTTT.

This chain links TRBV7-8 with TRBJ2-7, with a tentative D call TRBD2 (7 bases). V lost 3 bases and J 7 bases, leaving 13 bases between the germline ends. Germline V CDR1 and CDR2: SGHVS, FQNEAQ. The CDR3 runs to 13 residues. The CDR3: CASSFGGAREQYF. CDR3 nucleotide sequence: TGTGCCAGCAGCTTTGGGGGGGCGCGAGAGCAGTACTTC.

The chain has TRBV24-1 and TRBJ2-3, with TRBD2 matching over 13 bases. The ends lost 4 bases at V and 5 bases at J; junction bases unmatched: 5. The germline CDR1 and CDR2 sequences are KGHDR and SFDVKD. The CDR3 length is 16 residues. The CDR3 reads CATSEGTSGAGDTQYF. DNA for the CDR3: TGTGCCACCAGTGAAGGGACTAGCGGGGCTGGAGATACGCAGTATTTT.

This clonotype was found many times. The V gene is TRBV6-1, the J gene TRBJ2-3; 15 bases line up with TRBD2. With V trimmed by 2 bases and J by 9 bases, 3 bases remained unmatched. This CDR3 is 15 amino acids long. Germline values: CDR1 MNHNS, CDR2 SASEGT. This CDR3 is CASSEPGTSGGTQYF. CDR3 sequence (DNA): TGTGCCAGCAGTGAACCTGGGACTAGCGGGGGGACGCAGTATTTT.

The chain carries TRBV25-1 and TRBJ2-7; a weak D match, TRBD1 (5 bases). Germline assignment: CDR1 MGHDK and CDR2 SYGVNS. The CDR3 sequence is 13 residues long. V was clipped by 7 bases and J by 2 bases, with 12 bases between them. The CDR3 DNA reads TGTGCCAGCAAGGGGAAGGGGACCTACGAGCAGTACTTC. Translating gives CASKGKGTYEQYF.

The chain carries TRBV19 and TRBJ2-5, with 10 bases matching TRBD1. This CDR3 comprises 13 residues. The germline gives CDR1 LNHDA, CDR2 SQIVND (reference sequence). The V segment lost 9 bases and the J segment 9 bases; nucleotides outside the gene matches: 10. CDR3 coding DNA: TGTGCCAGCAGTTTCCAAGGGACAGGGGCCCAGTACTTC. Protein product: CASSFQGTGAQYF. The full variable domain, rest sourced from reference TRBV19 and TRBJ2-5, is DGGITQSPKYLFRKEGQNVTLSCEQNLNHDAMYWYRQDPGQGLRLIYYSQIVNDFQKGDIAEGYSVSREKKESFPLTVTSAQKNPTAFYLCASSFQGTGAQYFGPGTRLLVL.

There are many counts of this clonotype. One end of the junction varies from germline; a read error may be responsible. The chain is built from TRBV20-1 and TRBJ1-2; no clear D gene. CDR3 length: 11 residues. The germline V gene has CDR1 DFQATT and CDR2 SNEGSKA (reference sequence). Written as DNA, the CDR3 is TGCTCTCGGTGGAAAAACTCTGGCTACACCTTC. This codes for CSRWKNSGYTF.

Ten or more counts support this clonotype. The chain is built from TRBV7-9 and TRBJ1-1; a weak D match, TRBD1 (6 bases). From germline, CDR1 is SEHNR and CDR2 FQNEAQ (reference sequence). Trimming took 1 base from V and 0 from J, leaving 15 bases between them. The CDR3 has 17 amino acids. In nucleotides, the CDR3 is TGTGCCAGCAGCTTAGTTAGATTACAGGGCCTGAACACTGAAGCTTTCTTT. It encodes CASSLVRLQGLNTEAFF.

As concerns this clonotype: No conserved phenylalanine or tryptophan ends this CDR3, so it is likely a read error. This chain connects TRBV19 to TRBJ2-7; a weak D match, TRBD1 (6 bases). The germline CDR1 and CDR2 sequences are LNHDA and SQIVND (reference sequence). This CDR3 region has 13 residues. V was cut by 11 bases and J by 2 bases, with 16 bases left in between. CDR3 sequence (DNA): TGTGCCTGGAGTGAGGGGGAAACCTACGAGCAGTACTCC. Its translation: CAWSEGETYEQYS.

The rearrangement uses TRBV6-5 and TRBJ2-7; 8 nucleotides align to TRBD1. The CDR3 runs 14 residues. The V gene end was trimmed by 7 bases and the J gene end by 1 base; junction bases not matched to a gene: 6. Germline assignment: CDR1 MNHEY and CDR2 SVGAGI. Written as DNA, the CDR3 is TGTGCCAGCAAGACGCAGGGGGCTTCCTACGAGCAGTACTTC. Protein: CASKTQGASYEQYF.

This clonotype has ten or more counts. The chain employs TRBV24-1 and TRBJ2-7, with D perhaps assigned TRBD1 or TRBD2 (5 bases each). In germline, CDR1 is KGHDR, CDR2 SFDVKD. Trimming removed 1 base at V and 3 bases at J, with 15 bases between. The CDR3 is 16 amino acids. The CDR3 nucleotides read TGTGCCACCAGTGATTTAGGGGACCGAAGTGGCTACGAGCAGTACTTC. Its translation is CATSDLGDRSGYEQYF.

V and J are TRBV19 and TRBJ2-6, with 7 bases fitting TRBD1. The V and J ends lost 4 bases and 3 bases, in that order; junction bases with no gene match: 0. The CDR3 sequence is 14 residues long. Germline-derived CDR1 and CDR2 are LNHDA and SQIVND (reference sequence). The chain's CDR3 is CASSTGGGANVLTF. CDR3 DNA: TGTGCCAGTAGTACAGGGGGTGGGGCCAACGTCCTGACTTTC.

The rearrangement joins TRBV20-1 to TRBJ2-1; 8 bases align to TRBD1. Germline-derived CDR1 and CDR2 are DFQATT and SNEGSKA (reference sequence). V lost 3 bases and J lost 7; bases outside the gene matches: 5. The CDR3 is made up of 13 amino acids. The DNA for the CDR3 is TGCAGTGCTAGCTGGACAGGGCGAAATGAGCAGTTCTTC. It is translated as CSASWTGRNEQFF.

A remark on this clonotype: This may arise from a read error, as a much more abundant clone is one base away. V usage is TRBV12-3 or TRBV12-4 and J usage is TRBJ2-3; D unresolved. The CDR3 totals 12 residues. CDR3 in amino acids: CASGTSTDAQYF. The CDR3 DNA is TGTGCTAGTGGAACAAGCACAGATGCGCAGTATTTT.